Each of the 10 T cell receptor beta chains below was sequenced from the same sample in a study of immune evolution from preneoplasia to lung adenocarcinoma. Clones were read by immunoSEQ multiplex PCR, and TCRdb kept only the in-frame ones, dropping some. The sample shows roughly 9,000 clones, around 80% of them seen only once. The sequenced sample consisted of FFPE minimally invasive lung adenocarcinoma tissue. The receptor set was obtained from a donor at least 70 years old with lung adenocarcinoma.

This chain links TRBV9 with TRBJ2-1; 12 bases map to TRBD2. There are 17 residues in the CDR3. Germline V gene data show CDR1 as SGDLS and CDR2 as YYNGEE. The J segment lost 6 bases and the V segment lost 3 bases, leaving 10 bases of the junction unmatched. The CDR3 sequence is CASSANLLAGGANEQFF. The CDR3 DNA is TGTGCCAGCAGCGCTAACTTACTAGCGGGAGGCGCCAATGAGCAGTTCTTC.

The chain couples TRBV30 to TRBJ1-4, with D uncertain. This CDR3 region has 14 residues. Trimming removed 3 bases from V and 0 bases from J, with 8 bases in between. Germline CDR1 reads GTSNPN; CDR2 reads SVGIG (reference sequence). CDR3 sequence reads: CAWSDRATNEKLFF. Written as DNA, the CDR3 is TGTGCCTGGAGCGACCGTGCAACTAATGAAAAACTGTTTTTT.

The chain links TRBV11-3 to TRBJ2-2; 8 bases map to TRBD1. Germline CDR1 and CDR2: SGHNT and YENEEA. Trimming at V came to 7 bases and at J to 6 bases, leaving 10 bases not matched to a gene. The length of the CDR3 is 15 residues. CDR3 region: CASTQGGQAAGELFF. The CDR3 DNA reads as TGTGCCAGCACCCAAGGGGGACAGGCGGCCGGGGAGCTGTTTTTT.

This chain links TRBV5-8 with TRBJ1-1; D gene unclear. The CDR3 has 16 residues. V was shortened by 0 bases and J by 5 bases, with 17 bases between the two germline ends. The germline V gene has CDR1 SGHTS and CDR2 YDEGEE. The CDR3 is CASSLDNRASRTEAFF. The CDR3 nucleotides are TGTGCCAGCAGCTTGGATAACCGCGCCTCGAGGACTGAAGCTTTCTTT.

This sequence joins TRBV6-1 and TRBJ2-1; 10 bases agree with TRBD2. V lost 3 bases to trimming and J lost 4 bases; unmatched junction nucleotides: 6. Germline assignment: CDR1 MNHNS and CDR2 SASEGT. The CDR3 covers 16 residues. CDR3: CASSDSLAGVYNEQFF. The CDR3 DNA follows: TGTGCCAGCAGTGACAGTCTAGCGGGAGTATACAATGAGCAGTTCTTC.

With regard to this clone: Other DNA sequences of this sample code for an identical CDR3. The V gene is TRBV9, the J gene TRBJ2-2, with D possibly matching TRBD1 (6 bases). Trimming took 2 bases from V and 1 from J, leaving 6 bases between them. Germline CDR1 reads SGDLS; CDR2 reads YYNGEE. The CDR3 length is 14 residues. The CDR3 sequence is CASSVTGNTGELFF. The CDR3 region has the DNA TGTGCCAGCAGCGTGACAGGGAACACCGGGGAGCTGTTTTTT. Supplemented by reference TRBV9 and TRBJ2-2, the full variable domain reads DSGVTQTPKHLITATGQRVTLRCSPRSGDLSVYWYQQSLDQGLQFLIQYYNGEERAKGNILERFSAQQFPDLHSELNLSSLELGDSALYFCASSVTGNTGELFFGEGSRLTVL.

In its sample, this clone was seen a few times. This sequence joins TRBV6-4 and TRBJ1-1, with D hard to call. This CDR3 contains 14 residues. V was cut by 2 bases and J by 6 bases, with 13 bases left in between. Germline lookup yields CDR1 MRHNA and CDR2 SNTAGT. Here the CDR3 reads CASSDNSEESEAFF. The DNA for the CDR3 is TGTGCCAGCAGTGACAACTCGGAGGAGTCTGAAGCTTTCTTT.

The genes are TRBV5-1 and TRBJ2-3, with 7 bases lining up with TRBD2. Germline V lookup: CDR1 SGHRS, CDR2 YFSETQ. V gave up 2 bases and J gave up 2 bases; unmatched junction bases: 11. This CDR3 spans 17 amino acids. The DNA for the CDR3 is TGCGCCAGCAGCTTTGGGTGGGCTAGCGGCTACACAGATACGCAGTATTTT. Translated, it gives CASSFGWASGYTDTQYF.

The chain couples TRBV4-1 to TRBJ2-1, with 12 bases fitting TRBD2. Trimming cost V 4 bases and J 6 bases; bases outside gene matches: 7. Germline-derived CDR1 and CDR2 are MGHRA and YSYEKL. The CDR3 extends over 16 amino acids. The CDR3 here is CASSPLTSGRGNEQFF. CDR3 in DNA: TGCGCCAGCAGCCCCTTGACTAGCGGGAGAGGCAATGAGCAGTTCTTC.

The rearrangement uses TRBV28 and TRBJ2-7, with 7 positions matching TRBD1. Germline V gene data show CDR1 as MDHEN and CDR2 as SYDVKM. The CDR3 has 14 residues. Trimming took 5 bases from V and 4 from J; bases not matched to a gene: 8. For the CDR3, the DNA is TGTGCCAGCAGTCCTCCGGACAGGCGGTACGAGCAGTACTTC. It yields the protein CASSPPDRRYEQYF.